This entry lists 10 T cell receptor beta chains sequenced from one sample in a study of a mutant IDH1 vaccine in newly diagnosed glioma. Noted time point: week 47, end of study. Vaccination comprised doses that each held 300 ug of mutant IDH1 20-mer peptide, plus topical imiquimod. The table came from immunoSEQ multiplex PCR; TCRdb's copy has only in-frame clones and leaves some out. Of some 87,000 clones detected, approximately 78% appear once; the ten largest clones hold about 5.7%. These receptors' targets are unknown. The sample in question was PBMCs, obtained from a glioma patient whose treatment included an IDH1 peptide vaccine. Source of these receptors: a man aged 40-50 years with glioma.

The gene calls are TRBV28 and TRBJ2-7; D is unresolved. Trimming left V 3 bases short and J 7 bases short, with 10 bases between. There are 12 residues in the CDR3. The germline V gene has CDR1 MDHEN and CDR2 SYDVKM. CDR3 loop: CASSLLAGEQYF. DNA for the CDR3: TGTGCCAGCAGTTTGTTGGCTGGTGAGCAGTACTTC. Supplemented by reference TRBV28 and TRBJ2-7, the full variable domain reads DVKVTQSSRYLVKRTGEKVFLECVQDMDHENMFWYRQDPGLGLRLIYFSYDVKMKEKGDIPEGYSVSREKKERFSLILESASTNQTSMYLCASSLLAGEQYFGPGTRLTVT.

In its sample, this clone was seen a few times. CDR3 nucleotide sequence: TGTGCCAGCAGTGAACAGGGGGCAGGGGGATATGGCTACACCTTC. Translation gives CASSEQGAGGYGYTF. The chain has TRBV6-1 and TRBJ1-2; 8 bases are a match to TRBD1. CDR3 length equals 15 residues. V was pared by 2 bases and J by 5 bases, with 7 bases of the junction left unmatched. Germline V gives CDR1 MNHNS, CDR2 SASEGT.

This chain joins TRBV18 and TRBJ2-5; D uncertain. The closer fit of TRBJ2-7 to the DNA end suggests the J call may be wrong. The germline V gene encodes CDR1 KGHSH and CDR2 LQKENI. This CDR3 has 15 residues. Written as DNA, the CDR3 is TGTGCCAGCTCACCAGGGGATCGACCTTCCTACGAGCAGTACTTC. It translates to CASSPGDRPSYEQYF.

V is TRBV7-6 and J is TRBJ1-1; D is possibly TRBD1 (6 bases). The CDR3 sequence is 13 residues long. The ends were cut back, 5 bases at V and 9 bases at J, with 16 bases in the middle. From germline, CDR1 is SGHVS and CDR2 FNYEAQ. CDR3 region: CASSPPQGHQAFF. Written as DNA, the CDR3 is TGTGCCAGCAGCCCTCCGCAGGGACATCAAGCTTTCTTT.

Details on this clone: This same CDR3 is encoded by further DNA sequences in the sample. The chain employs TRBV5-1 and TRBJ1-1; weak D call: TRBD1 (5 bases). Germline V gives CDR1 SGHRS, CDR2 YFSETQ. Trimming pared 2 bases from V and 1 base from J, leaving 9 bases between. There are 14 residues in the CDR3. The CDR3 nucleotides read TGCGCCAGCAGCTTCTGGGACCGGAACACTGAAGCTTTCTTT. The encoded protein is CASSFWDRNTEAFF.

The chain employs TRBV9 and TRBJ1-5; 9 positions match TRBD1. CDR3 length: 17 amino acids. Germline CDR1 SGDLS, CDR2 YYNGEE. The junction had 7 bases not matched to a gene; V was cut back by 2 bases and J by 1 base. CDR3 sequence reads: CASSVLWTGVSNQPQHF. The CDR3 bases are TGTGCCAGCAGCGTGCTTTGGACAGGGGTGAGCAATCAGCCCCAGCATTTT.

J is TRBJ2-7 and V is TRBV6-5; TRBD2 aligns across 11 bases. Per the germline V gene, CDR1 is MNHEY and CDR2 is SVGAGI. The CDR3 extends over 16 amino acids. J lost 3 bases, V lost 3 bases, and 7 bases had no gene match. This CDR3 is CASSYLAGGPNYEQYF. DNA of the CDR3: TGTGCCAGCAGTTATCTAGCGGGAGGTCCTAACTACGAGCAGTACTTC.

This clone has a single count. The chain is built from TRBV11-2 and TRBJ2-7; 8 bases agree with TRBD2. The V gene's germline CDR1 is SGHAT and CDR2 FQNNGV. The V and J ends lost 5 bases and 0 bases, in that order; junction bases with no gene match: 9. The CDR3 covers 16 residues. CDR3 in DNA: TGTGCCAGCAGCGTTGGACTAGCAGGGAGCTCCTACGAGCAGTACTTC. Its translation: CASSVGLAGSSYEQYF.

This clone turned up a few times. The gene calls are TRBV19 and TRBJ2-7; possible D gene TRBD2, 6 bases. This CDR3 region has 15 residues. Germline CDR1 and CDR2: LNHDA and SQIVND (reference sequence). Trimming removed 4 bases from V and 0 bases from J, with 13 bases in between. The DNA of the CDR3 is TGTGCCAGTAGTACCGGGACTTTGAGCTCCTACGAGCAGTACTTC. Translated: CASSTGTLSSYEQYF.

Only a few counts were recorded for this clone. The chain carries TRBV4-2 and TRBJ1-6, with D tentatively TRBD1 (5 bases). Germline loops: CDR1 LGHNA, CDR2 YNFKEQ. V was cut by 0 bases and J by 12 bases, with 9 bases left in between. This CDR3 is built from 13 residues. CDR3 region: CASSQEGGGPLHF. The CDR3 nucleotides read TGTGCCAGCAGCCAAGAGGGTGGGGGACCCCTCCACTTT.